The entry below describes one TCR beta chain. What it recognizes is unknown. The sample is drawn from a study of radiotherapy plus CTLA-4 blockade in lung cancer. Study details: Objective responses were documented in around 19% of patients, with disease control in approximately 32%.

Assay used: immunoSEQ multiplex PCR; TCRdb lists only in-frame clones, some missing. Of 55,000 or so clones detected, about 80% appear once; the ten largest clones hold under 7%. Study-level results: Early clone dynamics of blood T cells, plus interferon-beta, reportedly predicted response best. Radiotherapy plus ipilimumab was followed by expansion in blood of tumor-derived TCR clones.

Ipilimumab CTLA-4 blockade and focal radiation were given to patients with chemo-refractory metastatic non-small-cell lung cancer. CDR1 and CDR2 (germline): SQVTM, ANQGSEA. The CDR3 spans 14 residues. Unmatched junction bases numbered 11, after V lost 7 bases and J lost 7 bases. The V call is TRBV29-1, the J call TRBJ1-2; TRBD1 agrees at 11 bases. The source material was peripheral blood, sampled from a patient treated with radiotherapy plus ipilimumab. The source is a human donor with non-small cell lung cancer whose response to radiotherapy plus ipilimumab could not be evaluated. The CDR3 bases are TGCAGCGCCGAGAAGGGGACAGGGGGACTTGGCTACACCTTC. Protein product: CSAEKGTGGLGYTF.